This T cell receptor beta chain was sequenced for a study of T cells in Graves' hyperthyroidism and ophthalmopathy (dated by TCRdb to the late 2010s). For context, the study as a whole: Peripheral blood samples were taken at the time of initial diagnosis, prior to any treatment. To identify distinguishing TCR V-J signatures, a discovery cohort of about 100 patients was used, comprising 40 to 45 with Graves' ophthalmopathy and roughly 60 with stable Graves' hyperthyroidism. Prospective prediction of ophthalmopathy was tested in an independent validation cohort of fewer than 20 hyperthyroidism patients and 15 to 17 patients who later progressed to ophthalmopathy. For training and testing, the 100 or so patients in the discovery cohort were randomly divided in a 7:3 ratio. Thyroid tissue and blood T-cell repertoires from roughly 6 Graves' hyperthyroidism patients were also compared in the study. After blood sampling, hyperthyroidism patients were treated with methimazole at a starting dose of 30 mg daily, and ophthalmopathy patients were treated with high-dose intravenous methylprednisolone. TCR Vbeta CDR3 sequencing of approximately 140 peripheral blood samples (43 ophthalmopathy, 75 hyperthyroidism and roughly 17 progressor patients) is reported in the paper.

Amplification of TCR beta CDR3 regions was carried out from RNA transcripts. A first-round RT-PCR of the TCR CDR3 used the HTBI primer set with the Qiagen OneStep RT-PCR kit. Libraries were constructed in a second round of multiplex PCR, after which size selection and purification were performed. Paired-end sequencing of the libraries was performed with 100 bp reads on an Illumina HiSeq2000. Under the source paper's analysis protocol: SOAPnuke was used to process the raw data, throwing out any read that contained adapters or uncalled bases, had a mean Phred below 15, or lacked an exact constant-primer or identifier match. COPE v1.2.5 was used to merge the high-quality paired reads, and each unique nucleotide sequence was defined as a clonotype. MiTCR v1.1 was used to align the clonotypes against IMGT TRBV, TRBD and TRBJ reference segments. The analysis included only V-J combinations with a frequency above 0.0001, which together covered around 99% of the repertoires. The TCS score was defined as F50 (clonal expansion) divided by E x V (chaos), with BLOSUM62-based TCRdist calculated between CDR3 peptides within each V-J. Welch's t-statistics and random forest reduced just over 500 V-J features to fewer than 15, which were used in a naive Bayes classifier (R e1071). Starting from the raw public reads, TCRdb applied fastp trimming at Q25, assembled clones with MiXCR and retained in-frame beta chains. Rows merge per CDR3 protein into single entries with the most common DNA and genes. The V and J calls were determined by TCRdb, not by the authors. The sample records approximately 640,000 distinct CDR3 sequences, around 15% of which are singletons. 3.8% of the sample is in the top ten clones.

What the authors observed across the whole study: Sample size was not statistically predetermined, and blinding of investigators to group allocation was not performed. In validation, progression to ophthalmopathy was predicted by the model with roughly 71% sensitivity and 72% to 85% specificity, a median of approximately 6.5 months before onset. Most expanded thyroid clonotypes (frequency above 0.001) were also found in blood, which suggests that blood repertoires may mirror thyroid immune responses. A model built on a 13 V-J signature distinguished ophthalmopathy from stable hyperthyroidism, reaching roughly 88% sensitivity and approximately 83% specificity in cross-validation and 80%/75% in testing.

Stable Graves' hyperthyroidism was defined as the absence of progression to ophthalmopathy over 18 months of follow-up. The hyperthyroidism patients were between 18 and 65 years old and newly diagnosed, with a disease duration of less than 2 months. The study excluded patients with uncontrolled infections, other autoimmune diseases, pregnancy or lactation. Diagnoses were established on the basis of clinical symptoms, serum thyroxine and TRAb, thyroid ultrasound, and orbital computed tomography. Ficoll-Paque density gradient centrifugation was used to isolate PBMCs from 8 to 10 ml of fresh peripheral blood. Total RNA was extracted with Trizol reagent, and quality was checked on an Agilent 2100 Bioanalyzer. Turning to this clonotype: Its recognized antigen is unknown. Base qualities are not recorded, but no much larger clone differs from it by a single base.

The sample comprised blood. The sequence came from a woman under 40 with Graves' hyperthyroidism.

In nucleotide form, the sequence is TGTGCCAGCAGTTACTCATGGGGGAGTCAGCCCCAGCATTTT. The encoded protein is CASSYSWGSQPQHF. The chain joins TRBV6-2 or TRBV6-3 to TRBJ1-5; TRBD1 is a weak D gene call, 5 bases matching. Taken from cysteine to phenylalanine, the CDR3 has 14 residues. Kept here is only the CDR3 DNA, which spans 42 bases and is read in frame from base 1. The germline ends are 9 bases apart after V is trimmed by 0 bases and J by 6 bases. As encoded in the germline V gene, CDR1 is MNHEY while CDR2 is SVGEGT.